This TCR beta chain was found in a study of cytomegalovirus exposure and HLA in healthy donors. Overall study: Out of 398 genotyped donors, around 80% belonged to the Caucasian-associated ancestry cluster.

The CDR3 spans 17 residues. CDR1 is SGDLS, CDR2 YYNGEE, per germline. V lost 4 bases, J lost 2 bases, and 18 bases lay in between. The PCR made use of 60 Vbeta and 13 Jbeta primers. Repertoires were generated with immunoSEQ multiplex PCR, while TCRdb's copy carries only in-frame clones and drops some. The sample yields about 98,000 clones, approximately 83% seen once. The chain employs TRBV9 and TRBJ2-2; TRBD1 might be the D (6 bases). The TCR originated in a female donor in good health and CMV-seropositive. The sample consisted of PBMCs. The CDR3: CASSQDSGAYNTGELFF. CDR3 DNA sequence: TGTGCCAGCAGCCAAGATTCAGGGGCTTATAACACCGGGGAGCTGTTTTTT.